The clone carrying this T cell receptor (beta chain) has a count of ten or more. The iRepertoire nested amplicon-rescue multiplex PCR amplified TCR alpha and beta CDR3s from RNA. TCRdb reprocessed the multiplex PCR reads with MiXCR, giving one entry per CDR3 protein. The sample contains 93,000 or so distinct CDR3 sequences, around 28% of which appear only once. With 1 base removed from V and 0 bases from J, the gap between germline ends came to 7 bases. CDR1 is SGHVS, CDR2 FNYEAQ, per germline. The CDR3 runs 14 residues. The data derive from a study of glioma-infiltrating T cells. V gene TRBV7-6 combines with J gene TRBJ2-7; D gene uncertain. The sequence was obtained from a human donor with low-grade glioma or glioblastoma, undergoing nonglioma brain surgery, or in good health (not recorded which). Material for sequencing was glioma tissue, nonneoplastic brain tissue, or PBMCs (not recorded which). CDR3 nucleotide sequence: TGTGCCAGCAGCTTAGAGGGTAGCTCCTACGAGCAGTACTTC. Amino acids: CASSLEGSSYEQYF.